What follows describes a single T cell receptor (beta chain). The data stem from a study of T cell changes during pregnancy in multiple sclerosis. Sequenced by immunoSEQ multiplex PCR; TCRdb stores in-frame clones only, minus some. The sample lists about 56,000 clones, more than 75% occurring once. Losses at the gene ends were 5 bases for V and 3 bases for J; bases not matched to a gene: 10. Germline lookup yields CDR1 SEHNR and CDR2 FQNEAQ (reference sequence). There are 15 residues in the CDR3. The sequencing input was peripheral blood from another person, used as feeder cells. The chain recombines TRBV7-9 with TRBJ2-7; 7 bases align to TRBD2. This TCR was recovered from a human donor whose cells served as feeder cells for cultures in a pregnancy study. CDR3 amino acids: CASSPVASGNYEQYF. CDR3 in DNA: TGTGCCAGCAGCCCAGTGGCTAGCGGCAACTACGAGCAGTACTTC.